Each of the 23 T cell receptor beta chains below was sequenced from the same sample in a study of tumor-infiltrating lymphocytes in primary liver carcinoma. Total RNA and DNA came together from roughly 20-30 mg of bulk tissue without cell sorting. The input was 400 to 500 ng total RNA; TCR beta cDNA was made from it with a constant-region primer. A slightly modified ARM-PCR protocol with three nested multiplex PCR rounds produced these TCR beta libraries. With TRBV1-TRBV30 forward primers and a C-beta reverse primer, the first two PCR rounds were run for around 10 cycles each. TCRdb itself ran the multiplex PCR reads through MiXCR, one entry per CDR3 protein. The table records around 88,000 distinct CDR3 sequences, around 68% of them present only once. The sequenced sample consisted of tumor-adjacent normal liver tissue. All receptors come from a man aged 35 to 55 with primary liver carcinoma and hepatitis B virus infection.

As to this clonotype: The final CDR3 position lacks the conserved phenylalanine or tryptophan, pointing to a likely read error. This rearrangement joins TRBV12-3 or TRBV12-4 to TRBJ2-5; a possible D gene is TRBD2 (7 bases). The CDR3 runs 14 residues. CDR3 nucleotides: TGTACCAGCAGGGGAGGGGGAGGATTAGAGACCCAGTACTCC. Encoded protein: CTSRGGGGLETQYS.

This chain joins TRBV20-1 and TRBJ2-1; D may be TRBD2 (6 bases). V lost 5 bases and J lost 7, with 21 bases in between. The germline V gene has CDR1 DFQATT and CDR2 SNEGSKA (reference sequence). The CDR3 length is 15 residues. The CDR3 sequence is CSAVDGAGRNNEQFF. The CDR3 DNA follows: TGCAGTGCTGTGGATGGGGCAGGGAGGAATAATGAGCAGTTCTTC.

To note about this clonotype: This CDR3 fails to terminate in the conserved phenylalanine or tryptophan, so it likely reflects a read error. The DNA is left out, because the CDR3 cannot be placed on it with certainty; the CDR3 is given as TCRdb lists it. CDR3 region: CASGLADSYEQCL. This sequence joins TRBV12-3 or TRBV12-4 and TRBJ2-7; TRBD2 is taken as the D call from the table, unchecked against the DNA. The CDR3 has 13 amino acids, counting both end residues.

The chain uses TRBV11-2 and TRBJ2-7; the match to TRBD2 covers 9 bases. Unmatched junction bases numbered 14, after V lost 9 bases and J lost 11 bases. This CDR3 spans 13 amino acids. CDR1 is SGHAT and CDR2 is FQNNGV in the germline V gene. CDR3 amino acids: CASIIEGGGREYF. CDR3 sequence (DNA): TGTGCCAGTATCATAGAAGGAGGCGGGAGGGAGTACTTC.

The CDR3 DNA follows: TGTGCCATCAGTTCGGACAGGGAGAACCATGAGCAGTTCTTC. Residues: CAISSDRENHEQFF. The chain has TRBV10-3 and TRBJ2-1, with 8 bases fitting TRBD1. Germline V gene data show CDR1 as ENHRY and CDR2 as SYGVKD. The V gene end was trimmed by 5 bases and the J gene end by 8 bases; junction bases not matched to a gene: 8. The CDR3 is 14 amino acids.

At least ten counts were recorded for this clonotype. V and J are TRBV29-1 and TRBJ2-3, with 15 bases matching TRBD2. The trim removed 7 bases at V and 5 bases at J, leaving 4 bases unmatched. Germline CDR1 is SQVTM and CDR2 is ANQGSEA. CDR3 size: 14 residues. The CDR3 DNA reads TGCAGCGCAGGACTAGCGGGAGGGCAAGATACGCAGTATTTT. This encodes CSAGLAGGQDTQYF.

This CDR3 reads CASSLAWTSNEQYF. The CDR3 DNA reads TGTGCCAGCAGCTTAGCCTGGACTAGCAATGAGCAGTACTTC. The J gene is TRBJ2-5, the V gene TRBV11-3, with 8 bases fitting TRBD2. Trimming took 1 base from V and 11 from J; bases not matched to a gene: 9. CDR1 is SGHNT and CDR2 is YENEEA in the germline V gene. The CDR3 sequence is 14 residues long.

About this clonotype itself: Because the CDR3 is missing its conserved closing phenylalanine or tryptophan, this is likely a read error. This chain links TRBV25-1 with TRBJ2-1, with TRBD2 identical over 12 bases. Germline V gene data show CDR1 as MGHDK and CDR2 as SYGVNS. The V and J ends lost 5 bases and 8 bases, in that order; junction bases with no gene match: 4. CDR3 length equals 14 residues. CDR3 nucleotides: TGTGCCAGCAGTACTAGCGGGAGGCCCCATGAGCAGTTCTTA. This encodes CASSTSGRPHEQFL.

Turning to this clonotype: Likely a read error: the CDR3 ends without its conserved phenylalanine or tryptophan. The V and J genes are TRBV11-2 and TRBJ2-7; D uncertain. This CDR3 region has 16 residues. Germline CDR1 and CDR2: SGHAT and FQNNGV. The CDR3 region has the DNA TGTGCCAGCAGGTTAGATAGTTCCTACCTCTCCTACGAGCAGTACTTA. It yields the protein CASRLDSSYLSYEQYL.

In its sample, this clonotype was seen many times. The rearrangement links TRBV4-1 to TRBJ2-3, with 13 bases matching TRBD2. The CDR3 consists of 18 residues. CDR1 and CDR2 (germline): MGHRA, YSYEKL. The ends lost 0 bases at V and 4 bases at J; junction bases unmatched: 7. This chain's CDR3 is CASSQDRTSGSGADTQYF. CDR3 nucleotide sequence: TGCGCCAGCAGCCAAGATAGGACTAGCGGGAGTGGGGCAGATACGCAGTATTTT.

In its sample, this clonotype was seen once. Since a much larger clone is just one base distant, this may be a read error. CDR3 coding DNA: TGTGCCTTCAGTGAGCGTACTCAGGGGGCGCGGAACACTGAAGCTTTCTTT. Translating it yields CAFSERTQGARNTEAFF. The chain couples TRBV10-3 to TRBJ1-1; 8 nucleotides align to TRBD1. The length of the CDR3 is 17 residues. Germline V gene data show CDR1 as ENHRY and CDR2 as SYGVKD.

This chain links TRBV11-2 with TRBJ2-3; D gene uncertain. The CDR3 is made up of 13 amino acids. CDR1 and CDR2 (germline): SGHAT, FQNNGV. Trimming stripped 5 bases from V and 15 bases from J, with 21 bases between. The CDR3 DNA reads TGTGCCAGCAGCCATTGGACCACAGATAGGCACTATTTT. This encodes CASSHWTTDRHYF.

DNA for the CDR3: TGCAGCGTTGCTGGGGTCAGGGACATTACGAACACTGAAGCTTTCTTT. Residues: CSVAGVRDITNTEAFF. The chain has TRBV29-1 and TRBJ1-1; D is perhaps TRBD1 (6 bases). CDR1 and CDR2 (germline): SQVTM, ANQGSEA. The V gene lost 4 bases and the J gene lost 1 base, with 19 bases spanning the gap. CDR3 length equals 16 residues.

This clonotype was seen a few times. This may arise from a read error, as a much more abundant clone is one base away. The rearrangement joins TRBV29-1 to TRBJ2-2, with D maybe TRBD2 (6 bases). CDR3 length: 14 amino acids. Germline-derived CDR1 and CDR2 are SQVTM and ANQGSEA. CDR3: CSVESSFYTGGLFF. DNA for the CDR3: TGCAGCGTTGAAAGCAGTTTTTACACCGGGGGGCTGTTTTTT.

This clonotype was counted between two and nine times. Relative to the germline gene, one junction end is altered; a read error may explain this. The chain recombines TRBV7-2 with TRBJ2-1; 9 bases match TRBD2. Germline-derived CDR1 and CDR2 are SGHTA and FQGNSA. CDR3 size: 15 residues. The CDR3 spells CVSSLVASGMVEQFF. The CDR3 DNA reads as TGTGTCAGCAGCTTAGTGGCTAGCGGGATGGTAGAGCAGTTCTTC.

This clonotype was counted many times. V is TRBV12-3 or TRBV12-4 and J is TRBJ2-7; D possibly corresponds to TRBD2 (6 bases). CDR3 size: 14 residues. Trimming pared 2 bases from V and 5 bases from J, leaving 13 bases between. The CDR3 loop reads CASSLSAGIDEQYF. The CDR3 region has the DNA TGTGCCAGCAGTTTATCTGCGGGAATCGACGAGCAGTACTTC.

Comment on this clonotype: This CDR3 is missing its conserved last phenylalanine or tryptophan, likely due to a read error. The gene calls are TRBV18 and TRBJ1-2, with D hard to call. The CDR3 is 16 amino acids. Germline V CDR1 and CDR2: KGHSH, LQKENI. CDR3 coding DNA: TGTGCCAGCTCACCACCCGGGCAGCCTTCTAACCATGGCTACACCATC. Translated: CASSPPGQPSNHGYTI.

In this sample, this clonotype turned up once. Mismatch with germline at one junction end may stem from a read error. The chain recombines TRBV11-2 with TRBJ2-3; 8 bases fit TRBD2. The germline V gene encodes CDR1 SGHAT and CDR2 FQNNGV. The CDR3 runs 16 residues. The CDR3 DNA reads as TGTGCCAGCAGCCCCCCTACTAGCGGCGGCACAGATACGCATTATTTT. Encoded protein: CASSPPTSGGTDTHYF.

This chain connects TRBV30 to TRBJ2-1; 7 nucleotides agree with TRBD1. The CDR3 spans 15 residues. CDR1 is GTSNPN, CDR2 SVGIG, per germline (reference sequence). The J segment lost 3 bases and the V segment lost 4 bases, leaving 9 bases of the junction unmatched. The chain's CDR3 is CAWKGDSYYYNEQFF. The DNA of the CDR3 is TGTGCCTGGAAGGGGGACAGTTATTACTACAATGAGCAGTTCTTC.

This clonotype has a count of ten or more. The chain has TRBV5-5 and TRBJ2-2; tentatively, D is TRBD1 or TRBD2 (5 bases each). The V gene lost 1 base and the J gene lost 6 bases, with 10 bases spanning the gap. This CDR3 is 14 amino acids long. Germline V CDR1 and CDR2: SGHKS, YYEKEE (reference sequence). CDR3 sequence: CASSLMGDAGELFF. The CDR3 DNA sequence: TGTGCCAGCAGCTTGATGGGGGATGCCGGGGAGCTGTTTTTT.

As to this clonotype: At one boundary the junction diverges from the germline segment, which might be a read error. The chain has TRBV4-2 and TRBJ2-1, with 9 bases matching TRBD2. CDR1 and CDR2 from the germline V gene are LGHNA and YNFKEQ. The CDR3 sequence is 16 residues long. The CDR3 reads CATSQETSGSYNEQFF. Here the CDR3 DNA reads TGTGCCACCAGCCAGGAGACTAGCGGTTCCTACAACGAGCAGTTCTTC.

The chain has TRBV29-1 and TRBJ2-2, with D perhaps being TRBD1 or TRBD2 (6 bases each). Germline V gene sequence: CDR1 SQVTM, CDR2 ANQGSEA. The CDR3 sequence is 14 residues long. The chain's CDR3 is CSAAGQCNTGELFF. CDR3 sequence (DNA): TGCAGTGCTGCGGGACAATGTAACACCGGGGAGCTGTTTTTT.

The chain employs TRBV4-1 and TRBJ2-2; the D call may be TRBD1 or TRBD2 (5 bases each). Germline V gene lookup returns CDR1 MGHRA and CDR2 YSYEKL. The CDR3 has 16 residues. The V end lost 4 bases, the J end lost 4 bases, and 16 bases lay between the germline ends. CDR3 DNA: TGCGCCAGCAGCCGAGTCGTGGCAGGGACCACCGGGGAGCTGTTTTTT. Translating gives CASSRVVAGTTGELFF.